The TCR beta chain under discussion was sequenced for a study of CD8 T cells in ankylosing spondylitis (dated by TCRdb to the late 2010s). About the study as a whole: The study profiled T cell receptor beta repertoires in healthy donors and ankylosing spondylitis patients to find disease-linked TCR variants. The full study cohort comprised roughly 24 ankylosing spondylitis patients and about 110 healthy donors. Peripheral blood was sampled, and synovial fluid was additionally collected from ankylosing spondylitis patients.

Broader findings and caveats from the paper: In peripheral blood, the disease-linked clones were found at relatively low frequencies and had a CD8+ phenotype. According to the report, matched synovial fluid samples from ankylosing spondylitis patients were significantly enriched for the disease-linked clones. Some TCR beta motif variants had previously been reported in synovial fluid and blood of reactive arthritis patients, which suggested common disease-initiation mechanisms. A TCR beta motif of about eight highly homologous amino acid variants appeared characteristic of blood from ankylosing spondylitis patients.

A remark on this clonotype: The target of this receptor is not known. The record has no base qualities; no much larger clone is one base away.

V drops 5 bases and J drops 6 bases, leaving 17 bases in between. The germline V gene gives CDR1 as SNHLY and CDR2 as FYNNEI. The CDR3 sequence holds 15 residues, the cysteine and phenylalanine included. The sequence is cut down to CDR3 DNA, 45 bases in frame from base 1. For sequencing, an Illumina HiSeq 2500 was employed. Quantitative 5'-RACE with molecular barcodes was used to prepare TCR beta libraries. The published analysis was carried out like this. Disease-linked TCR variants were identified with a new computational method built on a probabilistic model of VDJ rearrangement. The public sequencing data were trimmed at Q25 with fastp and processed into clonotypes with MiXCR by TCRdb, which kept only in-frame beta chains. Rows with one shared CDR3 protein collapse into an entry with the most common genes and DNA. The V and J calls here are based on TCRdb, not the publication. This sample comprises about 340,000 distinct CDR3 sequences, around 15% of them detected only once. Together, the top ten hold less than 1.1% of the sample.

Sequencing was done on a sample of blood, either unsorted or a sorted T cell fraction (not recorded which). The sequence joins TRBV2 to TRBJ1-5; 5 matching bases give a weak D call of TRBD1. This sequence was found in a male donor with ankylosing spondylitis or in good health (not recorded which). The bases are TGTGCCAGCAGTCCCCCCCGGGACGAGCCTCAGCCCCAGCATTTT. It is translated as CASSPPRDEPQPQHF.